Listed below are T cell receptor beta chains from one sample, sequenced in a study of cytomegalovirus exposure and HLA in healthy donors. TCRdb's table, derived via immunoSEQ multiplex PCR, lists solely in-frame clones and lacks some. The profile covers over 200,000 clones, with around 90% appearing a single time and about 2% taken by the ten largest. The specimen sequenced was PBMCs. These receptors were taken from a woman aged 18-35 years in good health and CMV-seropositive. Both conserved end residues are part of each CDR3. A D gene is named only where the DNA matches it firmly.

D: NA; length: 14; V: TRBV5-1; J: TRBJ1-5; CDR3: CASSPDSSNQPQHF
D: NA; length: 15; V: TRBV18; J: TRBJ1-1; CDR3: CASSPSVRPNTEAFF
D: TRBD1; length: 15; V: TRBV29-1; J: TRBJ1-1; CDR3: CSVEGTGGQHTEAFF
D: TRBD1; length: 15; V: TRBV11-2; J: TRBJ2-7; CDR3: CASSPGTESSYEQYF
D: NA; length: 14; V: TRBV5-1; J: TRBJ1-1; CDR3: CASSFGQMNTEAFF
D: NA; length: 10; V: TRBV29-1; J: TRBJ2-1; CDR3: CSAGVNEQFF
D: NA; length: 15; V: TRBV21-1; J: TRBJ1-2; CDR3: CASSKGTTKDYGYTF
D: NA; length: 16; V: TRBV4-1; J: TRBJ1-5; CDR3: CASSQGGKGFKQPQHF
D: NA; length: 14; V: TRBV2; J: TRBJ2-2; CDR3: CASTATVNTGELFF
D: NA; length: 17; V: TRBV27; J: TRBJ2-7; CDR3: CASSLGAGVSFSYEQYF
D: TRBD1; length: 18; V: TRBV7-7; J: TRBJ1-3; CDR3: CASDPGQIPVNSGNTIYF
D: NA; length: 15; V: TRBV10-1; J: TRBJ2-3; CDR3: CASSTGFGVWDTQYF
D: NA; length: 13; V: TRBV19; J: TRBJ1-1; CDR3: CASSIDRFSVAFF
D: NA; length: 14; V: TRBV7-3; J: TRBJ2-3; CDR3: CASSYSGPADTQYF
D: NA; length: 13; V: TRBV10-3; J: TRBJ2-5; CDR3: CAIKNDSQETQYF
D: TRBD1; length: 16; V: TRBV28; J: TRBJ2-7; CDR3: CASSSRDRPLTGEQYF
D: TRBD2; length: 16; V: TRBV9; J: TRBJ2-3; CDR3: CASSVVVAGSTDTQYF
D: NA; length: 15; V: TRBV2; J: TRBJ1-4; CDR3: CASSPEGIGDEKLFF
D: TRBD1; length: 15; V: TRBV6-6; J: TRBJ1-4; CDR3: CASSPSTGDNEKLFF
D: TRBD1; length: 15; V: TRBV5-4; J: TRBJ2-7; CDR3: CASSLAGTGIDEQYF
D: TRBD1; length: 13; V: TRBV11-2; J: TRBJ1-1; CDR3: CASSWGQGSGAFF
D: NA; length: 11; V: TRBV7-9; J: TRBJ2-7; CDR3: CASSSYYEQYF
D: TRBD2; length: 16; V: TRBV27; J: TRBJ2-7; CDR3: CASSPRTSGISYEQYF
D: TRBD2; length: 16; V: TRBV9; J: TRBJ2-3; CDR3: CASSAGQREAVNTQYF
D: NA; length: 12; V: TRBV5-6; J: TRBJ1-1; CDR3: CASSFLGAEAFF
D: NA; length: 15; V: TRBV19; J: TRBJ1-5; CDR3: CASSISIRGLGPQHF
D: NA; length: 13; V: TRBV6-6; J: TRBJ2-7; CDR3: CASSEDYAYEQYF
D: TRBD1; length: 18; V: TRBV11-3; J: TRBJ1-2; CDR3: CASSYPLQGRSLYYGYTF
D: NA; length: 14; V: TRBV25-1; J: TRBJ2-2; CDR3: CASSELTNTGELFF
D: TRBD1; length: 15; V: TRBV27; J: TRBJ1-1; CDR3: CASSVGQGMNTEAFF
D: TRBD2; length: 16; V: TRBV5-1; J: TRBJ2-2; CDR3: CASSLRTSGRVGELFF
D: NA; length: 17; V: TRBV7-6; J: TRBJ2-3; CDR3: CASSLAQTPTGTDTQYF
D: TRBD2; length: 14; V: TRBV7-7; J: TRBJ2-7; CDR3: CASSSTSGSGEQYF
D: NA; length: 14; V: TRBV29-1; J: TRBJ1-4; CDR3: CSVGDSLPGEKLFF
D: TRBD2; length: 15; V: TRBV10-3; J: TRBJ2-1; CDR3: CALSIGGRPDNEQFF
D: TRBD2; length: 12; V: TRBV29-1; J: TRBJ2-5; CDR3: CSVGREVETQYF
D: TRBD2; length: 16; V: TRBV5-1; J: TRBJ2-1; CDR3: CASSLVLAGSYNEQFF
D: TRBD2; length: 15; V: TRBV10-2; J: TRBJ2-7; CDR3: CASSLLAESSYEQYF
D: TRBD1; length: 15; V: TRBV29-1; J: TRBJ2-7; CDR3: CSGLIRQGGSYEQYF
D: TRBD1; length: 15; V: TRBV13; J: TRBJ1-2; CDR3: CASSVGTGGNYGYTF
D: TRBD2; length: 16; V: TRBV27; J: TRBJ2-1; CDR3: CASSRRLAGGYNEQFF
D: NA; length: 14; V: TRBV9; J: TRBJ2-7; CDR3: CASSGSVFLSEQYF
D: NA; length: 16; V: TRBV28; J: TRBJ2-6; CDR3: CASSLPGSGRWDVLTF
D: TRBD1; length: 13; V: TRBV19; J: TRBJ1-2; CDR3: CASRDRVVFGYTF
D: NA; length: 14; V: TRBV30; J: TRBJ2-5; CDR3: CAWRKASAQETQYF
D: NA; length: 15; V: TRBV5-1; J: TRBJ2-1; CDR3: CASSSGPSSYNEQFF
D: NA; length: 13; V: TRBV11-1; J: TRBJ2-5; CDR3: CASSLWATETQYF
D: TRBD1; length: 16; V: TRBV7-8; J: TRBJ1-1; CDR3: CASSLRDRGSDTEAFF
D: TRBD1; length: 13; V: TRBV5-1; J: TRBJ1-5; CDR3: CASSRDRNQPQHF
D: TRBD2; length: 15; V: TRBV7-6; J: TRBJ2-1; CDR3: CASSSRGSGSYEQFF
D: NA; length: 16; V: TRBV5-6; J: TRBJ1-1; CDR3: CASSLAFSPINTEAFF
D: NA; length: 15; V: TRBV4-1; J: TRBJ2-1; CDR3: CASSQPTTRPHEQFF
D: TRBD2; length: 15; V: TRBV15; J: TRBJ2-1; CDR3: CATSEGLAGGDEQFF
D: TRBD2; length: 16; V: TRBV9; J: TRBJ2-7; CDR3: CASSVTSTSPTYEQYF
D: TRBD1; length: 14; V: TRBV28; J: TRBJ1-4; CDR3: CASSPGQTYEKLFF
D: TRBD2; length: 17; V: TRBV7-6; J: TRBJ2-1; CDR3: CASSLGPPLAGAREQFF
D: TRBD1; length: 14; V: TRBV28; J: TRBJ2-3; CDR3: CASSLRGRTDTQYF
D: NA; length: 13; V: TRBV28; J: TRBJ1-2; CDR3: CASHEAGDYGYTF
D: TRBD2; length: 18; V: TRBV5-1; J: TRBJ2-1; CDR3: CASSLQTSGGDRYNEQFF
D: TRBD1; length: 19; V: TRBV9; J: TRBJ2-7; CDR3: CASSSELGGSGQGSYEQYF